What follows are 22 T cell receptor beta chains derived from one specimen sequenced in a study of blood T cell repertoires in COVID-19. The table came from immunoSEQ multiplex PCR; TCRdb's copy has only in-frame clones and leaves some out. This table holds just over 250,000 clones, approximately 86% found once. Sequenced sample: peripheral blood. Receptor source: a middle-aged man who had recovered from COVID-19.

This clone has a single count. The chain is built from TRBV29-1 and TRBJ2-7, with a tentative D call TRBD1 (5 bases). Deletions cut 6 bases from V and 2 bases from J, with 20 bases between. Germline V CDR1 and CDR2: SQVTM, ANQGSEA. The CDR3 is made up of 15 amino acids. The CDR3 reads CSVDTYNDEAYEQYF. CDR3 in DNA: TGCAGCGTGGACACATATAATGACGAGGCCTACGAGCAGTACTTC.

This clone was detected a few times. The chain couples TRBV28 to TRBJ1-2, with 7 bases identical to TRBD1. The CDR3 length is 14 residues. Trimming cost V 3 bases and J 4 bases; bases outside gene matches: 5. Germline-derived CDR1 and CDR2 are MDHEN and SYDVKM. The CDR3 DNA sequence: TGTGCCAGCAGTTTGGAGGGGGCCGGCTATGGCTACACCTTC. It specifies CASSLEGAGYGYTF.

The genes are TRBV2 and TRBJ2-5; D is undetermined. V was pared by 6 bases and J by 1 base, with 9 bases between. CDR1 is SNHLY and CDR2 is FYNNEI in the germline V gene. The CDR3 is 13 residues long. DNA of the CDR3: TGTGCCAGCAGGCCGAGTACCCAAGAGACCCAGTACTTC. Translation gives CASRPSTQETQYF. The full variable domain, completed using reference TRBV2 and TRBJ2-5, is EPEVTQTPSHQVTQMGQEVILRCVPISNHLYFYWYRQILGQKVEFLVSFYNNEISEKSEIFDDQFSVERPDGSNFTLKIRSTKLEDSAMYFCASRPSTQETQYFGPGTRLLVL.

The rearrangement joins TRBV29-1 to TRBJ1-3; D call uncertain. Germline values: CDR1 SQVTM, CDR2 ANQGSEA. V lost 2 bases to trimming and J lost 2 bases, with 7 bases between them. This CDR3 region has 13 residues. CDR3 DNA: TGCAGCGTTGAAATGGCAGCTGGAAACACCATATATTTT. It encodes CSVEMAAGNTIYF.

The chain recombines TRBV6-5 with TRBJ2-7; the D gene is possibly TRBD1 (5 bases). The germline V gene encodes CDR1 MNHEY and CDR2 SVGAGI. The V end lost 6 bases, the J end lost 13 bases, and 25 bases lay between the germline ends. The CDR3 covers 14 residues. In DNA form, the CDR3 reads TGTGCCAGCAGGGCGCAGGGATTCGGGCTAATGGTTTACTTC. It translates to CASRAQGFGLMVYF.

This chain links TRBV3-1 (or the pseudogene TRBV3-2) with TRBJ1-2; D call uncertain. The CDR3 has 16 amino acids. Deletions cut 1 base from V and 3 bases from J, with 15 bases between. The V gene's germline CDR1 is LGHDT and CDR2 YNNKEL (reference sequence). CDR3 loop: CASSQGWAARDYGYTF. For the CDR3, the DNA is TGTGCCAGCAGCCAAGGCTGGGCCGCGAGGGACTATGGCTACACCTTC.

The V gene is TRBV19, the J gene TRBJ1-1, with D possibly matching TRBD1 (6 bases). The CDR3 sequence is 14 residues long. The germline V and J ends were trimmed by 9 bases and 1 base, with 15 bases remaining between them. Germline CDR1 LNHDA, CDR2 SQIVND (reference sequence). CDR3 amino acids: CARKPWGQNTEAFF. Here the CDR3 DNA reads TGTGCCAGAAAACCCTGGGGGCAGAACACTGAAGCTTTCTTT.

The chain is built from TRBV5-1 and TRBJ2-5, with D perhaps TRBD2 (6 bases). The CDR3 contains 15 residues. The germline V gene has CDR1 SGHRS and CDR2 YFSETQ. Deletions cut 4 bases from V and 5 bases from J, with 18 bases between. The CDR3 sequence is CASSAWGVGRETQYF. CDR3 nucleotide sequence: TGCGCCAGCAGCGCCTGGGGGGTCGGTAGGGAGACCCAGTACTTC.

This CDR3 reads CASSQEEGRNGNTIYF. The CDR3 nucleotides read TGCGCCAGCAGCCAAGAGGAGGGGAGGAATGGAAACACCATATATTTT. The chain carries TRBV4-1 and TRBJ1-3; maybe TRBD1 (5 bases). CDR1 is MGHRA and CDR2 is YSYEKL in the germline V gene. V was shortened by 0 bases and J by 3 bases, with 12 bases between the two germline ends. This CDR3 spans 16 amino acids.

The genes are TRBV6-5 and TRBJ2-1, with a tentative D call TRBD1 (5 bases). Germline assignment: CDR1 MNHEY and CDR2 SVGAGI. The CDR3 extends over 13 amino acids. Trimming shortened V by 7 bases and J by 2 bases, and 9 bases separated the two germline ends. CDR3 DNA: TGTGCCAGCACTCTAGGGGCCTACAATGAGCAGTTCTTC. Translation: CASTLGAYNEQFF.

This chain connects TRBV4-1 to TRBJ2-7, with D perhaps matching TRBD1 (6 bases). Between the trimmed V and J ends, which lost 3 bases and 3 bases, there was a span of 12 bases. Germline-derived CDR1 and CDR2 are MGHRA and YSYEKL. This CDR3 is built from 14 residues. This CDR3 is CASSHPMDSYEQYF. CDR3 DNA sequence: TGCGCCAGCAGCCACCCCATGGACAGCTACGAGCAGTACTTC.

This sequence joins TRBV9 and TRBJ2-3; 8 bases align to TRBD2. With V trimmed by 1 base and J by 2 bases, 9 bases remained unmatched. This CDR3 has 17 residues. Germline CDR1 is SGDLS and CDR2 is YYNGEE. CDR3: CASSVPSGGGNTDTQYF. In DNA, the CDR3 is TGTGCCAGCAGCGTACCCTCCGGGGGGGGAAACACAGATACGCAGTATTTT.

In this sample, this clone turned up a few times. This chain connects TRBV2 to TRBJ2-3; 8 positions agree with TRBD1. In germline, CDR1 is SNHLY, CDR2 FYNNEI. J was trimmed by 1 base and V by 6 bases; bases with no gene match: 3. This CDR3 spans 14 amino acids. CDR3 loop: CASRWTGRTDTQYF. CDR3 coding DNA: TGTGCCAGCAGGTGGACAGGGCGCACAGATACGCAGTATTTT.

The CDR3 nucleotides are TGTGCCAGCAGTTTATCGGAGAGGTGGGGGGAATATATCGGGCAGTTCTTC. This sequence encodes CASSLSERWGEYIGQFF. This chain uses TRBV28 with TRBJ2-1; weak D call: TRBD2 (6 bases). The CDR3 is 17 residues long. Germline CDR1 MDHEN, CDR2 SYDVKM. The V end was cut by 1 base, the J end by 12 bases, with 25 bases between. The full variable domain, rest sourced from reference TRBV28 and TRBJ2-1, is DVKVTQSSRYLVKRTGEKVFLECVQDMDHENMFWYRQDPGLGLRLIYFSYDVKMKEKGDIPEGYSVSREKKERFSLILESASTNQTSMYLCASSLSERWGEYIGQFFGPGTRLTVL.

CDR3 loop: CASSSDLQGPEKLFF. The CDR3 DNA follows: TGCGCCAGCAGCTCGGACCTACAGGGCCCAGAAAAACTGTTTTTT. The chain joins TRBV5-1 to TRBJ1-4; D might be TRBD1 (6 bases). Trimming took 3 bases from V and 8 from J, leaving 17 bases between them. From germline, CDR1 is SGHRS and CDR2 YFSETQ. The CDR3 has 15 residues.

This clone was seen once. The chain combines TRBV7-8 with TRBJ2-3; D is ambiguous. CDR3 length equals 13 residues. V lost 4 bases and J 4 bases, leaving 9 bases between the germline ends. Germline values: CDR1 SGHVS, CDR2 FQNEAQ. In DNA, the CDR3 is TGTGCCAGCAGCTCTCGGCTAGCAGATACGCAGTATTTT. As protein: CASSSRLADTQYF.

This chain links TRBV10-2 with TRBJ2-1; 10 nucleotides agree with TRBD2. CDR1 WSHSY and CDR2 SAAADI come from the germline V gene. This CDR3 spans 14 amino acids. Unmatched junction bases numbered 5, after V lost 7 bases and J lost 5 bases. CDR3 residues: CASIVAGGNNEQFF. CDR3 nucleotides: TGCGCCAGCATTGTAGCGGGAGGCAACAATGAGCAGTTCTTC.

The chain carries TRBV7-5 and TRBJ1-6. TRBV7-5 counts as a pseudogene. This CDR3 comprises 18 residues. This CDR3 is CARSVRRRGCAYNSPLHF. In DNA form, the CDR3 reads TGTGCCAGAAGCGTACGGAGGCGGGGATGCGCCTATAATTCACCCCTCCACTTT.

J is TRBJ2-7 and V is TRBV11-2; maybe TRBD2 (6 bases). V lost 5 bases, J lost 9 bases, and 14 bases lay in between. The CDR3 is made up of 12 amino acids. The germline gives CDR1 SGHAT, CDR2 FQNNGV. CDR3 in amino acids: CASSHGGVGQYF. The CDR3 bases are TGTGCCAGCAGCCACGGCGGGGTCGGGCAGTACTTC.

This chain uses TRBV18 with TRBJ1-2; TRBD1 might be the D (6 bases). Trimming took off 0 bases at V and 4 bases at J, with 12 bases between the two ends. The germline V gene encodes CDR1 KGHSH and CDR2 LQKENI. The CDR3 runs 15 residues. The CDR3 nucleotides are TGTGCCAGCTCACCACCTCGTGGGGGCCCCTATGGCTACACCTTC. Amino acids: CASSPPRGGPYGYTF.

The genes are TRBV20-1 and TRBJ2-3; 11 bases align to TRBD1. Germline V gene data show CDR1 as DFQATT and CDR2 as SNEGSKA (reference sequence). Trimming took 3 bases from V and 4 from J; bases not matched to a gene: 6. The CDR3 consists of 15 residues. CDR3 in DNA: TGCAGTGCTAGTAGCGGGACAGGGGGAGCAGATACGCAGTATTTT. Translation: CSASSGTGGADTQYF.

V usage is TRBV5-1 and J usage is TRBJ1-6; D is unclear. Germline lookup yields CDR1 SGHRS and CDR2 YFSETQ. The CDR3 totals 16 residues. Trimming shortened V by 0 bases and J by 9 bases, and 16 bases separated the two germline ends. The CDR3 loop is CASSLGPGGKGSPLHF. The CDR3 bases are TGCGCCAGCAGCTTGGGTCCGGGCGGGAAGGGTTCACCCCTCCACTTT.